The 28 T cell receptor beta chains below come from one sample, sequenced in a study of blood T cell repertoires in COVID-19. Some clones are missing from TCRdb's copy, which holds only in-frame ones; the method was immunoSEQ multiplex PCR. The sample contains over 100,000 clones, around four fifths of which appear only once. Material: peripheral blood. These receptors came from a woman in her fifties or sixties with acute or convalescent COVID-19.

This chain uses TRBV10-2 with TRBJ2-5; 9 bases map to TRBD1. CDR3 length: 13 amino acids. Germline CDR1 reads WSHSY; CDR2 reads SAAADI. V was clipped by 6 bases and J by 5 bases; unmatched bases: 4. CDR3 sequence reads: CASRTGGVETQYF. The DNA for the CDR3 is TGCGCCAGCAGAACAGGGGGCGTGGAGACCCAGTACTTC.

The J gene is TRBJ1-4, the V gene TRBV18, with D hard to call. V was trimmed by 3 bases and J by 7 bases, leaving 9 bases between them. The CDR3 is made up of 13 amino acids. Germline V gene data show CDR1 as KGHSH and CDR2 as LQKENI. The CDR3 sequence is CASSPEMAEKLFF. In nucleotides, the CDR3 is TGTGCCAGCTCACCCGAAATGGCTGAAAAACTGTTTTTT.

The chain uses TRBV2 and TRBJ1-4; D remains ambiguous. Germline V gene lookup returns CDR1 SNHLY and CDR2 FYNNEI. V was pared by 3 bases and J by 7 bases, with 9 bases between. This CDR3 region has 13 residues. CDR3 DNA sequence: TGTGCCAGCAGTGATCGAGGAATTGAAAAACTGTTTTTT. It specifies CASSDRGIEKLFF.

The genes are TRBV11-1 and TRBJ1-2, with TRBD1 matching 8 bases. Trimming removed 5 bases from V and 6 bases from J; junction bases left unmatched: 5. CDR3 length: 13 residues. Germline V CDR1 and CDR2: SGHAT, FQDESV (reference sequence). CDR3 coding DNA: TGTGCCAGCAGCCAGGACAGGGCTAATGGCTACACCTTC. This gives the protein CASSQDRANGYTF.

The V gene is TRBV19, the J gene TRBJ1-6; D is uncertain. V was cut by 7 bases and J by 8 bases, with 15 bases left in between. Germline CDR1 reads LNHDA; CDR2 reads SQIVND (reference sequence). The CDR3 is 14 residues long. The chain's CDR3 is CASTRTARDSPLHF. In nucleotides, the CDR3 is TGTGCCAGTACCCGGACTGCAAGGGATTCACCCCTCCACTTT.

V and J are TRBV11-2 and TRBJ1-3; D is ambiguous. Trimming left V 5 bases short and J 10 bases short, with 18 bases between. Germline V gene sequence: CDR1 SGHAT, CDR2 FQNNGV. This CDR3 has 14 amino acids. The CDR3 sequence: CASSLQRTVGTIYF. CDR3 nucleotide sequence: TGTGCCAGCAGCCTACAGCGGACCGTCGGGACCATATATTTT.

The V call is TRBV5-8, the J call TRBJ2-1; D ambiguous. The germline V and J ends were trimmed by 4 bases and 0 bases, with 5 bases remaining between them. Germline V gene lookup returns CDR1 SGHTS and CDR2 YDEGEE. The CDR3 totals 13 residues. In nucleotides, the CDR3 is TGTGCCAGCAGCCTTAGCTCCTACAATGAGCAGTTCTTC. Encoded protein: CASSLSSYNEQFF.

The CDR3 spells CASRDRGGWHEKLFF. DNA of the CDR3: TGCGCCAGCAGAGACAGGGGGGGTTGGCATGAAAAACTGTTTTTT. The chain carries TRBV10-2 and TRBJ1-4; 9 bases fit TRBD1. The germline V gene encodes CDR1 WSHSY and CDR2 SAAADI. Trimming at V came to 6 bases and at J to 6 bases, leaving 8 bases not matched to a gene. The CDR3 extends over 15 amino acids.

This clone came up many times. The J gene is TRBJ2-2, the V gene TRBV19, with 9 bases identical to TRBD2. The length of the CDR3 is 17 residues. Germline V gives CDR1 LNHDA, CDR2 SQIVND (reference sequence). J lost 7 bases, V lost 3 bases, and 12 bases had no gene match. Here the CDR3 DNA reads TGTGCCAGTAGTATCGGGCGCGGGAGGGTCCAAGGCGGGGAGCTGTTTTTT. Translation gives CASSIGRGRVQGGELFF.

This clone was recorded only once. J is TRBJ2-5 and V is TRBV5-1; TRBD2 matches 10 bases. The CDR3 covers 15 residues. V lost 4 bases, J lost 1 base, and 4 bases stayed unmatched. Germline loops: CDR1 SGHRS, CDR2 YFSETQ. CDR3 sequence: CASSRERGGQETQYF. The CDR3, as DNA: TGCGCCAGCAGCCGCGAGCGGGGGGGCCAAGAGACCCAGTACTTC. The variable domain in full, completed from reference TRBV5-1 and TRBJ2-5, reads KAGVTQTPRYLIKTRGQQVTLSCSPISGHRSVSWYQQTPGQGLQFLFEYFSETQRNKGNFPGRFSGRQFSNSRSEMNVSTLELGDSALYLCASSRERGGQETQYFGPGTRLLVL.

The V call is TRBV10-2, the J call TRBJ1-4; D is unresolved. CDR1 WSHSY and CDR2 SAAADI come from the germline V gene. The CDR3 extends over 16 amino acids. The V end was cut by 10 bases, the J end by 8 bases, with 26 bases between. In nucleotides, the CDR3 is TGCGCCACCGAACCTAAGGAGGGAAGGTCGAGCGAAAAACTGTTTTTT. This sequence encodes CATEPKEGRSSEKLFF.

J is TRBJ2-7 and V is TRBV5-1; TRBD1 is a possible D gene (6 bases). Trimming took 0 bases from V and 5 from J, leaving 18 bases between them. CDR1 and CDR2 from the germline V gene are SGHRS and YFSETQ. This CDR3 has 16 amino acids. The CDR3 loop is CASSLATAGDLHEQYF. The DNA of the CDR3 is TGCGCCAGCAGCTTGGCCACAGCAGGGGATCTGCACGAGCAGTACTTC. Full variable domain (remainder filled in from reference TRBV5-1 and TRBJ2-7): KAGVTQTPRYLIKTRGQQVTLSCSPISGHRSVSWYQQTPGQGLQFLFEYFSETQRNKGNFPGRFSGRQFSNSRSEMNVSTLELGDSALYLCASSLATAGDLHEQYFGPGTRLTVT.

The chain carries TRBV4-3 and TRBJ1-1, with D possibly TRBD1 on 5 matching bases. CDR3 length: 15 amino acids. CDR1 is LGHNA, CDR2 YSLEER, per germline. V was shortened by 0 bases and J by 3 bases, with 11 bases between the two germline ends. The CDR3 region is CASSQDPVGDTEAFF. The CDR3 bases are TGCGCCAGCAGCCAAGATCCGGTAGGGGACACTGAAGCTTTCTTT.

The V and J genes are TRBV18 and TRBJ2-7; TRBD1 matches at 10 bases. Germline CDR1 KGHSH, CDR2 LQKENI. Losses at the gene ends were 3 bases for V and 0 bases for J; bases not matched to a gene: 14. This CDR3 is 19 amino acids long. The CDR3: CASSPGPGQGQGGSYEQYF. The CDR3 nucleotides are TGTGCCAGCTCACCGGGACCGGGACAGGGGCAGGGGGGCTCCTACGAGCAGTACTTC.

V gene TRBV20-1 combines with J gene TRBJ2-5, with D tentatively TRBD1 (6 bases). Germline CDR1 DFQATT, CDR2 SNEGSKA (reference sequence). V lost 3 bases, J lost 6 bases, and 14 bases lay in between. There are 13 residues in the CDR3. CDR3: CSASRPGDQTQYF. DNA for the CDR3: TGCAGTGCTAGTCGCCCAGGGGATCAGACCCAGTACTTC.

The V gene is TRBV9, the J gene TRBJ1-3; no clear D. Per the germline V gene, CDR1 is SGDLS and CDR2 is YYNGEE. The CDR3 totals 14 residues. The ends were cut back, 0 bases at V and 0 bases at J, with 4 bases in the middle. CDR3 loop: CASSVGSSGNTIYF. The CDR3, as DNA: TGTGCCAGCAGCGTAGGCAGCTCTGGAAACACCATATATTTT.

The V gene is TRBV6-5, the J gene TRBJ2-5; 10 nucleotides agree with TRBD2. The length of the CDR3 is 15 residues. Trimming took 6 bases from V and 1 from J; bases not matched to a gene: 5. Per the germline V gene, CDR1 is MNHEY and CDR2 is SVGAGI. DNA for the CDR3: TGTGCCAGCAGGGGGGTAGCGGGAGGCCAAGAGACCCAGTACTTC. Translation: CASRGVAGGQETQYF.

The J gene is TRBJ1-1, the V gene TRBV5-4, with 7 bases that match TRBD1. CDR1 is SGHNT and CDR2 is YYREEE in the germline V gene (reference sequence). This CDR3 is built from 16 residues. V was clipped by 4 bases and J by 2 bases; unmatched bases: 11. This chain's CDR3 is CASSPPGTALNTEAFF. DNA of the CDR3: TGTGCCAGCAGCCCCCCCGGGACAGCTCTTAACACTGAAGCTTTCTTT.

V gene TRBV28 combines with J gene TRBJ2-2; tentatively, D is TRBD2 (5 bases). The V end was cut by 7 bases, the J end by 7 bases, with 13 bases between. The CDR3 loop spans 13 amino acids. Germline CDR1 reads MDHEN; CDR2 reads SYDVKM. CDR3 DNA sequence: TGTGCCAGCAAGTGGCGGGTACACGGGGAGCTGTTTTTT. This sequence encodes CASKWRVHGELFF.

This chain joins TRBV15 and TRBJ2-7; TRBD2 might be the D (5 bases). V lost 0 bases to trimming and J lost 7 bases, with 16 bases between them. The CDR3 sequence is 15 residues long. The germline CDR1 and CDR2 sequences are LNHNV and YYDKDF (reference sequence). DNA of the CDR3: TGTGCCACCAGCAGAGATTACGGCCATCGGGGTGAGCAGTACTTC. Translation gives CATSRDYGHRGEQYF.

With respect to this clone: Other DNA sequences in this sample translate to the same CDR3. The V call is TRBV7-2, the J call TRBJ2-1, with 10 bases matching TRBD1. Germline V CDR1 and CDR2: SGHTA, FQGNSA. There are 15 residues in the CDR3. V gave up 5 bases and J gave up 2 bases; unmatched junction bases: 3. As DNA, the CDR3 is TGTGCCAGCAGCCCCGGGACAGGGGCCTACAATGAGCAGTTCTTC. Protein sequence: CASSPGTGAYNEQFF. The full variable domain, rest sourced from reference TRBV7-2 and TRBJ2-1, is GAGVSQSPSNKVTEKGKDVELRCDPISGHTALYWYRQSLGQGLEFLIYFQGNSAPDKSGLPSDRFSAERTGGSVSTLTIQRTQQEDSAVYLCASSPGTGAYNEQFFGPGTRLTVL.

The rearrangement uses TRBV27 and TRBJ1-2; possibly TRBD1 for D (5 bases). CDR1 is MNHEY, CDR2 SMNVEV, per germline (reference sequence). CDR3 length: 13 amino acids. V was pared by 3 bases and J by 8 bases, with 13 bases between. The CDR3 region is CASSFLGAGGYTF. The CDR3 region has the DNA TGTGCCAGCAGTTTCCTAGGGGCGGGGGGCTACACCTTC.

This clone was recorded only once. This sequence joins TRBV10-2 and TRBJ1-2; D unresolved. From germline, CDR1 is WSHSY and CDR2 SAAADI. The CDR3 extends over 13 amino acids. Trimming removed 3 bases from V and 4 bases from J, with 9 bases in between. The CDR3 sequence: CASSDSLLYGYTF. CDR3 nucleotide sequence: TGCGCCAGCAGTGACTCTCTTCTCTATGGCTACACCTTC.

This clone occurred once. The J gene is TRBJ1-5, the V gene TRBV5-6; weak D call: TRBD1 (6 bases). The CDR3 is 15 amino acids. Trimming took off 1 base at V and 4 bases at J, with 12 bases between the two ends. In germline, CDR1 is SGHDT, CDR2 YYEEEE. As DNA, the CDR3 is TGTGCCAGCAGCTTGAACAGGGAATGGAATCAGCCCCAGCATTTT. This gives the protein CASSLNREWNQPQHF.

CDR3 sequence reads: CASSLLTASSGNTIYF. The CDR3 DNA follows: TGTGCCAGCAGCTTGCTAACCGCGAGCTCTGGAAACACCATATATTTT. The chain carries TRBV7-2 and TRBJ1-3; D is uncertain. V lost 3 bases to trimming and J lost 0 bases, with 12 bases between them. Germline V gene lookup returns CDR1 SGHTA and CDR2 FQGNSA. This CDR3 spans 16 amino acids.

V is TRBV6-1 and J is TRBJ2-7; D uncertain. The V end was cut by 3 bases, the J end by 1 base, with 13 bases between. Germline V gene sequence: CDR1 MNHNS, CDR2 SASEGT. This CDR3 has 15 amino acids. The CDR3 DNA follows: TGTGCCAGCAGTGACCCCCCGAGGCTGTCCTACGAGCAGTACTTC. Its protein product is CASSDPPRLSYEQYF.

This chain connects TRBV5-1 to TRBJ2-7; 7 bases align to TRBD2. Germline loops: CDR1 SGHRS, CDR2 YFSETQ. Trimming cost V 0 bases and J 5 bases; bases outside gene matches: 5. The CDR3 is 14 residues long. The CDR3 DNA follows: TGCGCCAGCAGCTTGGTAGGCGGGGGAAACGAGCAGTACTTC. It encodes CASSLVGGGNEQYF.

The rearrangement uses TRBV5-8 and TRBJ2-5, with D tentatively TRBD2 (6 bases). CDR3 length equals 15 residues. Germline V lookup: CDR1 SGHTS, CDR2 YDEGEE. Trimming stripped 0 bases from V and 3 bases from J, with 12 bases between. The CDR3 bases are TGTGCCAGCAGCTTGGGTGGGACTGCAAAAGAGACCCAGTACTTC. Protein sequence: CASSLGGTAKETQYF. Filled out from reference TRBV5-8 and TRBJ2-5, the complete variable domain reads EAGVTQSPTHLIKTRGQQATLRCSPISGHTSVYWYQQALGLGLQFLLWYDEGEERNRGNFPPRFSGRQFPNYSSELNVNALELEDSALYLCASSLGGTAKETQYFGPGTRLLVL.